One sample yielded the 4 T cell receptor beta chains listed below, sequenced in a study of cytomegalovirus exposure and HLA in healthy donors. Data came from immunoSEQ multiplex PCR; TCRdb stores just in-frame clones and leaves some out. The repertoire holds under 250,000 clones, with roughly 84% as singletons. The sample taken for sequencing was PBMCs. The receptors shown here come from a man aged 18 to 35 in good health and CMV-seropositive.

Concerning this clone: No DNA is shown, since the ends of the CDR3 on it are uncertain; the CDR3 is the one TCRdb lists. CDR3 residues: CASSTSGVNPYEQYF. J is TRBJ2-7 and V is TRBV27; whether TRBD2, the table's D call, matches the DNA was not checked. The length of the CDR3 is 15 amino acids, counting both ends. Germline V gene data show CDR1 as MNHEY and CDR2 as SMNVEV (reference sequence).

The chain uses TRBV5-1 and TRBJ2-3; D unclear. CDR1 and CDR2 (germline): SGHRS, YFSETQ. The CDR3 is 15 residues long. Between the trimmed V and J ends, which lost 4 bases and 4 bases, there was a span of 16 bases. In DNA, the CDR3 is TGCGCCAGCAGCCACCCCCCCGGCTCCGCAGATACGCAGTATTTT. It is translated as CASSHPPGSADTQYF.

This chain uses TRBV5-1 with TRBJ2-5, with D hard to call. V dropped 2 bases and J dropped 4 bases, with 3 bases sitting between them. CDR3 length: 11 residues. Germline V gene data show CDR1 as SGHRS and CDR2 as YFSETQ. In DNA form, the CDR3 reads TGCGCCAGCAGCTTTCTAGAGACCCAGTACTTC. It codes for CASSFLETQYF.

The rearrangement links TRBV7-2 to TRBJ2-3; 13 nucleotides agree with TRBD2. Germline assignment: CDR1 SGHTA and CDR2 FQGNSA. The CDR3 contains 17 residues. Losses at the gene ends were 5 bases for V and 4 bases for J; bases not matched to a gene: 9. The DNA of the CDR3 is TGTGCCAGCAGCCGGACTAGCGGGAGATCTTTAGCAGATACGCAGTATTTT. Amino acids: CASSRTSGRSLADTQYF.